A few counts support the clone carrying this T cell receptor beta chain. From the RACE reads, TCRdb called clonotypes with MiXCR, one entry per CDR3 protein. Among more than 110,000 distinct CDR3 sequences listed, 12% were seen once. This entry is derived from a study of human T cells and chemical hapten exposure. Study background: A patient group, mainly female, showed alopecia areata, totalis or universalis.

Time point described: patch test 2, 6 weeks after DPC sensitization. Treatment specified: therapeutic diphenylcyclopropenone sensitization with weekly scalp DPC. V lost 3 bases to trimming and J lost 5 bases; unmatched junction nucleotides: 12. Germline values: CDR1 DFQATT, CDR2 SNEGSKA (reference sequence). The CDR3 has 16 residues. V is TRBV20-1 and J is TRBJ2-3; 9 bases are shared with TRBD1. This sample comprised whole blood, obtained in connection with sensitization to the hapten diphenylcyclopropenone (DPC). The clonotype originates from a woman aged 45-59 years with alopecia areata. Some clones in this sample may be carry-over from other donors' samples. The CDR3 loop reads CSASGQGRVYEDTQYF. The DNA for the CDR3 is TGCAGTGCTAGTGGACAGGGGAGGGTGTATGAAGATACGCAGTATTTT.